These T cell receptor beta chains were read from a single sample in a study of identical twins. TCRdb reprocessed the 5' RACE reads via MiXCR and lists one record per CDR3 protein. The profile covers approximately 250,000 distinct CDR3 sequences, with 6.5% appearing a single time and 14% to 15% taken by the ten largest. The same sample was also used in a study of T cells expressing NK-cell markers.

What was sequenced was CD8+ T cells sorted from blood. Source of these receptors: a woman between 18 and 30 years old in good health. The CDR3 runs from the conserved cysteine through the conserved F or W. D genes are given only for firm matches. Only some rows state a clone size, as once, few, many or a class for expanded clones.

V	size	D	J	DNA	CDR3
TRBV13	few	-	TRBJ1-2	TGTGCCAGCAGCTTAGGTATTGGAGGGGGGTCCGGCTACACCTTC	CASSLGIGGGSGYTF
TRBV9	many	TRBD1	TRBJ1-5	TGTGCCAGCAGCGGCGGACAGGGACCCGATCAGCCCCAGCATTTT	CASSGGQGPDQPQHF
TRBV6-1	-	TRBD2	TRBJ2-1	TGTGCCAGCAGTGAAGCGCTGGGTCCTCAGCGGGAGGGCCCGGATGAGCAGTTCTTC	CASSEALGPQREGPDEQFF
TRBV5-1	few	-	TRBJ1-3	TGCGCCAGCAGCTTGGGGGTCCAGGATCCTTCTGGAAACACCATATATTTT	CASSLGVQDPSGNTIYF
TRBV9	-	-	TRBJ2-7	TGTGCCAGCAGCGAAACCGGGACCGCGTCCTACGAGCAGTACTTC	CASSETGTASYEQYF
TRBV12-3/TRBV12-4	many	-	TRBJ2-1	TGTGCCAGCAGCACGCTCGCGACGGAGTTCTTC	CASSTLATEFF
TRBV20-1	-	-	TRBJ2-7	TGCAGTGCTAGACAGTCGAGAAGCGGGTACTTC	CSARQSRSGYF
TRBV12-3/TRBV12-4	many	-	TRBJ1-2	TGTGCCAGCAGACGCGCGACAGGAGACTATGGCTACACCTTC	CASRRATGDYGYTF
TRBV13	few	-	TRBJ2-7	TGTGCCAGCAAAGGGAGCTCCTACGAGCAGTACTTC	CASKGSSYEQYF
TRBV11-2	many	-	TRBJ2-1	TGTGCCAGCAGCTTAGGGCAGGATGAGCAGTTCTTC	CASSLGQDEQFF
TRBV2	few	-	TRBJ1-5	TGTGCCAGCAGCGCCTTTGATAGCAATCAGCCCCAGCATTTT	CASSAFDSNQPQHF
TRBV12-5	-	-	TRBJ2-1	TGTGCTAGTGGTTTCCTGACTGGATACAATGAGCAGTTCTTC	CASGFLTGYNEQFF
TRBV20-1	few	-	TRBJ2-7	TGCAGTGCTAGGGGGACCCGAACAGCGCCCACGATCTACGAGCAGTACTTC	CSARGTRTAPTIYEQYF
TRBV14	few	-	TRBJ2-1	TGTGCCAGCATCAGGTCTGGACAAAACCCCAATGAGCAGTTCTTC	CASIRSGQNPNEQFF
TRBV4-2	few	-	TRBJ2-5	TGTGCCAGCAGCCAAGATACGTCCTGGCAAGAGACCCAGTACTTC	CASSQDTSWQETQYF